This is a list of T cell receptor beta chains from one sample in a study of shared clonotypes between healthy human individuals. Measured with immunoSEQ multiplex PCR; TCRdb has only the in-frame clones, and not every one. The sample holds around 500,000 clones, about four fifths seen once. Sequencing was carried out using PBMCs. These receptors originate from a woman aged 40 to 55 in good health. Some clones in this sample may be carry-over from other donors' samples. Each CDR3 is given with its conserved first and last residue. D genes are given only for firm matches. Size is omitted from some rows. Given values are once, few, many or a class for expanded clones.

j_gene	d_gene	abundance	v_gene	CDR3nt	CDR3aa
TRBJ1-1	.	.	TRBV29-1	TGCAGCGGGGGGGGCAGGAACACTGAAGCTTTCTTT	CSGGGRNTEAFF
TRBJ2-7	.	.	TRBV4-3	TGCGCCAGCAGCCAAGATATCCCCAGGGGCGTGGGCTACGAGCAGTACTTC	CASSQDIPRGVGYEQYF
TRBJ1-5	.	.	TRBV27	TGTGCCAGCAGCCCTGACAGAATCAATCAGCCCCAGCATTTT	CASSPDRINQPQHF
TRBJ2-1	TRBD2	once	TRBV19	TGTGCCAGTAGTCCGGGACTAGCGGTTATGACGGGTGAGCAGTTCTTC	CASSPGLAVMTGEQFF
TRBJ2-1	.	.	TRBV4-1	TGCGCCAGCAGCCAAGATCCGGGGAGGCAGTTCTTC	CASSQDPGRQFF
TRBJ2-7	TRBD1	many	TRBV19	TGTGCCAGTGGTAGGGGGCGCGACGAGCAGTACTTC	CASGRGRDEQYF
TRBJ2-1	TRBD2	.	TRBV19	TGTGCCAGTAGTTTAGCGGGAAGGAATGAGCAGTTCTTC	CASSLAGRNEQFF
TRBJ1-5	.	.	TRBV28	TGTGCCAGCACAACAACAGGGAGTGGGGATCAGCCCCAGCATTTT	CASTTTGSGDQPQHF
TRBJ1-2	TRBD1	.	TRBV2	TGTGCCAGCAGCGGATTGGACAGGGCAAGTGTTGGCTACACCTTC	CASSGLDRASVGYTF
TRBJ2-1	TRBD2	few	TRBV7-9	TGTGCCAGCAGCTTAGGGACTAGCGGCTACAATGAGCAGTTCTTC	CASSLGTSGYNEQFF
TRBJ2-1	.	.	TRBV11-3	TGTGCCAGCAGTCCCGGGACATTCGATGTGCAGTTCTTC	CASSPGTFDVQFF
TRBJ1-5	TRBD1	.	TRBV5-3	TGTGCCAGAAGCTTGGAGGGACAGACCAATCAGCCCCAGCATTTT	CARSLEGQTNQPQHF
TRBJ2-1	TRBD2	once	TRBV30	TGTGCCTGGAGTAACGGACTAGCGGGACTCAATGAGCAGTTCTTC	CAWSNGLAGLNEQFF
TRBJ1-2	.	once	TRBV9	TGTGCCAGCAGCCCAGGACAGCGGGCTAACTATGGCTACACCTTC	CASSPGQRANYGYTF
TRBJ2-5	.	.	TRBV7-9	TGTGCCAGCAGCTTAGGGGGCTTGGGACGGAAAAATCAAGAGACCCAGTACTTC	CASSLGGLGRKNQETQYF
TRBJ2-7	.	.	TRBV5-4	TGTGCCAGCAGCTTGGAGGGCGGCGCTTCCTACGAGCAGTACTTC	CASSLEGGASYEQYF
TRBJ2-1	TRBD2	.	TRBV28	TGTGCCAGCAGTTTATCTATAGGGACTAGCGGGACGAATGAGCAGTTCTTC	CASSLSIGTSGTNEQFF
TRBJ2-1	.	.	TRBV10-2	TGCGCCAGCAGTGACTGGACAAGCGGACCCAATGAGCAGTTCTTC	CASSDWTSGPNEQFF
TRBJ2-1	TRBD2	.	TRBV7-3	TGTGCCAGCAGCTTAAGCGGGAGGAATAATGAGCAGTTCTTC	CASSLSGRNNEQFF
TRBJ1-1	TRBD1	.	TRBV5-1	TGCGCCAGCAGCTCCACCGGGACAGGGTTCACTGAAGCTTTCTTT	CASSSTGTGFTEAFF
TRBJ1-2	.	.	TRBV2	TGTGCCAGCAGAGGTACCCGGGCCGTCCGGGACTATGGCTACACCTTC	CASRGTRAVRDYGYTF
TRBJ1-2	TRBD1	.	TRBV28	TGTGCCAGCAGCCCAATCCGACCCGGACAGGCCGGGGTGGGTGGCTACACCTTC	CASSPIRPGQAGVGGYTF
TRBJ1-1	.	few	TRBV5-1	TGCGCCAGCAGCATAGGACAGCGGAACACTGAAGCTTTCTTT	CASSIGQRNTEAFF
TRBJ1-4	TRBD1	.	TRBV7-8	TGTGCCAGCAGCCTCAACAGGGGGGCTAATGAAAAACTGTTTTTT	CASSLNRGANEKLFF
TRBJ2-1	.	.	TRBV7-3	TGTGCCAGCAGCCCCTGGGAGGCAAGAGACAATGAGCAGTTCTTC	CASSPWEARDNEQFF
TRBJ1-5	.	.	TRBV27	TGTGCCAGCACCTTGCGGCTGGAGGGCAATCAGCCCCAGCATTTT	CASTLRLEGNQPQHF
TRBJ2-7	TRBD1	.	TRBV2	TGTGCCAGCAGCGACAGGGTGTACGAGCAGTACTTC	CASSDRVYEQYF
TRBJ2-3	TRBD2	.	TRBV5-6	TGTGCCAGCAGCTTGGGGCTAGCGGGATGGACAGATACGCAGTATTTT	CASSLGLAGWTDTQYF
TRBJ1-4	.	.	TRBV19	TGTGCCAGTAGTATAGTTGCAAGGACCAATGAAAAACTGTTTTTT	CASSIVARTNEKLFF